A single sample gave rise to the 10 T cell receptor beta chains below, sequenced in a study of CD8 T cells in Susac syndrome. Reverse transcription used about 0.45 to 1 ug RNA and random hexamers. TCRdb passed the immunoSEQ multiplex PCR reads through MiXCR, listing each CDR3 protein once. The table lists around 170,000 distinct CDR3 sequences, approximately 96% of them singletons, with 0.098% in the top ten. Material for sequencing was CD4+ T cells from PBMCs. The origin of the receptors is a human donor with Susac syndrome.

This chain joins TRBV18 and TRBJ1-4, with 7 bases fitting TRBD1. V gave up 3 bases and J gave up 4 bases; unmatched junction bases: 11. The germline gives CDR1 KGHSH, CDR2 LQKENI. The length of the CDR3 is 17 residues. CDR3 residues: CASSPEQGILGNEKLFF. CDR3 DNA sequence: TGTGCCAGCTCACCCGAACAGGGGATTCTCGGTAATGAAAAACTGTTTTTT.

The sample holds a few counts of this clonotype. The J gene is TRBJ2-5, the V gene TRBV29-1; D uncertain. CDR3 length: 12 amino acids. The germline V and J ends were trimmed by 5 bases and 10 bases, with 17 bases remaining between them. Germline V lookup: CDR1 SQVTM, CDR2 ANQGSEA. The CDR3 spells CSVFQLRASQYF. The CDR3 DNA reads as TGCAGCGTTTTTCAGCTCCGGGCCAGCCAGTACTTC.

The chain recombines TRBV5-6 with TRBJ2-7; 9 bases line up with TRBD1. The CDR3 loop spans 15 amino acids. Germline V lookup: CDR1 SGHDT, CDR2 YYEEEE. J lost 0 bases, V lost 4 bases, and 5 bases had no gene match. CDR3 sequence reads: CASSADRGASYEQYF. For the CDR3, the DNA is TGTGCCAGCAGCGCGGACAGGGGAGCCTCCTACGAGCAGTACTTC. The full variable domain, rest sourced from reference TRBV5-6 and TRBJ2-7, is DAGVTQSPTHLIKTRGQQVTLRCSPKSGHDTVSWYQQALGQGPQFIFQYYEEEERQRGNFPDRFSGHQFPNYSSELNVNALLLGDSALYLCASSADRGASYEQYFGPGTRLTVT.

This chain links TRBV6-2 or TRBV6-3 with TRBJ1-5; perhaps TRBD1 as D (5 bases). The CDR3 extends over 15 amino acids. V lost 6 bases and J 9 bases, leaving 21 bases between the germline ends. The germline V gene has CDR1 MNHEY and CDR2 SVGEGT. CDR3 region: CASRRGTAIGSPQHF. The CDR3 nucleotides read TGTGCCAGCAGGAGAGGGACGGCCATAGGGTCGCCCCAGCATTTT.

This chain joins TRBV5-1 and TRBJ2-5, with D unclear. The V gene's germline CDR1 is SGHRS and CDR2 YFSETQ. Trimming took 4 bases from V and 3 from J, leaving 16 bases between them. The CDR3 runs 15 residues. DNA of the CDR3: TGCGCCAGCAGCCGAGTTCGAACTGGCGAAGAGACCCAGTACTTC. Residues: CASSRVRTGEETQYF.

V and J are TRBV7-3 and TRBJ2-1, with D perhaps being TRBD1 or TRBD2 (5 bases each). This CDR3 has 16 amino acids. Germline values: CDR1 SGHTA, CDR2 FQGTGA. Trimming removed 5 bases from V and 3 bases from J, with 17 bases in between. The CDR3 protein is CASSPQGTRGYNEQFF. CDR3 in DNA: TGTGCCAGCAGCCCTCAGGGAACACGGGGCTACAATGAGCAGTTCTTC.

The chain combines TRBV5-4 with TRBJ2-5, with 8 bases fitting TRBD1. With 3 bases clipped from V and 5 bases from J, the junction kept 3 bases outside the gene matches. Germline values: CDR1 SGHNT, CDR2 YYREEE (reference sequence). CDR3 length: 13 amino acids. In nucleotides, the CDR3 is TGTGCCAGCAGCTCGGGACAGGCGGAGACCCAGTACTTC. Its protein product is CASSSGQAETQYF.

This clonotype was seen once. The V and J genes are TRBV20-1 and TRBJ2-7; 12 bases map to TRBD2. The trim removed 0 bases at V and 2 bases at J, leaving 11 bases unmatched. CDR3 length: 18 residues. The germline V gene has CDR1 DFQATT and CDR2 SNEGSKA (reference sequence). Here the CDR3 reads CSARDSPTSGGPPYEQYF. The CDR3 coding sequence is TGCAGTGCTAGAGACTCCCCGACTAGCGGGGGACCACCCTACGAGCAGTACTTC.

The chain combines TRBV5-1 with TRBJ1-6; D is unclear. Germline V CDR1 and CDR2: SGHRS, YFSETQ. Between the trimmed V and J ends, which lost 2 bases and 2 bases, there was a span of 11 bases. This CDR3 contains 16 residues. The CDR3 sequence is CASSFNSLTYNSPLHF. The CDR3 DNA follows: TGCGCCAGCAGCTTCAACAGCTTGACCTATAATTCACCCCTCCACTTT.

DNA for the CDR3: TGTGCCAGCAGCCCGAGGAGACGTAACTCCTACGAGCAGTACTTC. Its translation: CASSPRRRNSYEQYF. The rearrangement uses TRBV5-4 and TRBJ2-7; D remains ambiguous. With 4 bases removed from V and 0 bases from J, the gap between germline ends came to 14 bases. The CDR3 consists of 15 residues. Germline lookup yields CDR1 SGHNT and CDR2 YYREEE (reference sequence). Full variable domain (outside the CDR3, taken from reference TRBV5-4 and TRBJ2-7): ETGVTQSPTHLIKTRGQQVTLRCSSQSGHNTVSWYQQALGQGPQFIFQYYREEENGRGNFPPRFSGLQFPNYSSELNVNALELDDSALYLCASSPRRRNSYEQYFGPGTRLTVT.